The 28 T cell receptor beta chains reported below all come from one sample, sequenced in a study of T cell responses to AZD1222 COVID-19 vaccine. Repertoires were generated with immunoSEQ multiplex PCR, while TCRdb's copy carries only in-frame clones and drops some. The table records around 150,000 clones, 85% to 95% of them present only once. The specimen was peripheral blood, collected on day 0 of AZD1222 vaccination. Receptor source: an adult in good health.

The chain carries TRBV4-1 and TRBJ2-7, with D unclear. Germline CDR1 is MGHRA and CDR2 is YSYEKL. The V end lost 1 base, the J end lost 1 base, and 11 bases lay between the germline ends. The CDR3 spans 15 residues. The CDR3 nucleotides read TGCGCCAGCAGCCAAGGTTGGGCCCCGTCCTACGAGCAGTACTTC. Translation gives CASSQGWAPSYEQYF.

The genes are TRBV6-5 and TRBJ2-2; D is possibly TRBD2 (6 bases). V lost 6 bases, J lost 2 bases, and 13 bases lay in between. The CDR3 is 15 amino acids. Looked up from germline, CDR1 is MNHEY and CDR2 is SVGAGI. DNA of the CDR3: TGTGCCAGCAGAACCGGGACTCCAAACACCGGGGAGCTGTTTTTT. This encodes CASRTGTPNTGELFF.

The chain carries TRBV19 and TRBJ1-1; 8 nucleotides line up with TRBD1. V trimming: 5 bases; J trimming: 5 bases; junction bases outside the gene matches: 7. Germline V gene data show CDR1 as LNHDA and CDR2 as SQIVND (reference sequence). The CDR3 is 14 residues long. This chain's CDR3 is CASSVDRGRTEAFF. Written as DNA, the CDR3 is TGTGCCAGTAGTGTCGACAGGGGCAGGACTGAAGCTTTCTTT.

The chain uses TRBV7-3 and TRBJ2-1; D is unresolved. Germline V gene lookup returns CDR1 SGHTA and CDR2 FQGTGA. This CDR3 spans 15 amino acids. V dropped 4 bases and J dropped 0 bases, with 10 bases sitting between them. This CDR3 reads CASSYGHSSYNEQFF. CDR3 nucleotide sequence: TGTGCCAGCAGCTATGGCCATAGCTCCTACAATGAGCAGTTCTTC.

This chain links TRBV6-5 with TRBJ2-7; no clear D gene. The CDR3 runs 15 residues. Germline CDR1 and CDR2: MNHEY and SVGAGI. V was clipped by 10 bases and J by 1 base, with 20 bases between them. The CDR3 nucleotides read TGTGCCACGACTCCCTACCGAGGCAGGTCCTACGAGCAGTACTTC. Protein sequence: CATTPYRGRSYEQYF.

V usage is TRBV7-9 and J usage is TRBJ1-3; D gene ambiguous. CDR3 length: 14 residues. Germline assignment: CDR1 SEHNR and CDR2 FQNEAQ (reference sequence). V dropped 5 bases and J dropped 1 base, with 9 bases sitting between them. This CDR3 is CASSLETSGNTIYF. DNA for the CDR3: TGTGCCAGCAGCCTGGAGACTTCTGGAAACACCATATATTTT.

CDR3 nucleotide sequence: TGTGCCAGCAGCTTGTTTTACCCCCGCTCCTACAATGAGCAGTTCTTC. It translates to CASSLFYPRSYNEQFF. The chain couples TRBV5-8 to TRBJ2-1; D gene uncertain. The CDR3 totals 16 residues. Trimming took 1 base from V and 0 from J, leaving 11 bases between them. Germline CDR1 reads SGHTS; CDR2 reads YDEGEE.

V usage is TRBV3-1 (or the pseudogene TRBV3-2) and J usage is TRBJ1-1, with a possible D match to TRBD1 (6 bases). CDR1 and CDR2 from the germline V gene are LGHDT and YNNKEL (reference sequence). V was cut by 1 base and J by 4 bases, with 10 bases left in between. CDR3 length equals 14 residues. CDR3 residues: CASSQGTVGTEAFF. Written as DNA, the CDR3 is TGTGCCAGCAGCCAAGGGACAGTGGGCACTGAAGCTTTCTTT.

In this sample, this clone turned up once. This chain connects TRBV6-1 to TRBJ1-3; the D gene is possibly TRBD1 (6 bases). This CDR3 contains 16 residues. The V end was cut by 4 bases, the J end by 7 bases, with 20 bases between. CDR1 is MNHNS and CDR2 is SASEGT in the germline V gene. The CDR3 DNA follows: TGTGCCAGCAGTGTGCCTCACGGGGGGCGAGGTAACACCATATATTTT. It encodes CASSVPHGGRGNTIYF.

The V and J genes are TRBV30 and TRBJ2-5, with 7 positions matching TRBD2. V gave up 2 bases and J gave up 1 base; unmatched junction bases: 7. Per the germline V gene, CDR1 is GTSNPN and CDR2 is SVGIG (reference sequence). CDR3 length: 15 residues. CDR3: CAWSPRAGRQETQYF. CDR3 in DNA: TGTGCCTGGAGTCCACGAGCGGGACGCCAAGAGACCCAGTACTTC. The full variable domain, in which reference TRBV30 and TRBJ2-5 provide the parts outside the CDR3, is SQTIHQWPATLVQPVGSPLSLECTVEGTSNPNLYWYRQAAGRGLQLLFYSVGIGQISSEVPQNLSASRPQDRQFILSSKKLLLSDSGFYLCAWSPRAGRQETQYFGPGTRLLVL.

J is TRBJ2-2 and V is TRBV11-2; D gene unclear. This CDR3 comprises 13 residues. Trimming took 2 bases from V and 7 from J, leaving 8 bases between them. Germline V gives CDR1 SGHAT, CDR2 FQNNGV. The CDR3 sequence is CASSLLPGGELFF. CDR3 in DNA: TGTGCCAGCAGCTTACTGCCCGGCGGGGAGCTGTTTTTT.

The chain is built from TRBV28 and TRBJ1-3; D is uncertain. CDR3 length: 12 residues. Trimming shortened V by 6 bases and J by 0 bases, and 3 bases separated the two germline ends. Germline CDR1 is MDHEN and CDR2 is SYDVKM. The CDR3 region has the DNA TGTGCCAGCAGCACCTCTGGAAACACCATATATTTT. Amino acids: CASSTSGNTIYF.

CDR3 nucleotides: TGCGCCAGCAGCCAAGTGGGGACAGGGTTCGAAAAACTGTTTTTT. This gives the protein CASSQVGTGFEKLFF. The gene calls are TRBV4-1 and TRBJ1-4, with TRBD1 matching over 9 bases. The ends lost 1 base at V and 8 bases at J; junction bases unmatched: 5. This CDR3 is 15 amino acids long. Germline V gene sequence: CDR1 MGHRA, CDR2 YSYEKL.

This chain links TRBV28 with TRBJ1-2; 7 bases match TRBD1. Germline CDR1 is MDHEN and CDR2 is SYDVKM. CDR3 length: 13 amino acids. V lost 8 bases, J lost 4 bases, and 7 bases stayed unmatched. The DNA for the CDR3 is TGTGCCAGCGCCGGGGACAGCTTCTATGGCTACACCTTC. Its translation: CASAGDSFYGYTF.

This chain joins TRBV7-9 and TRBJ2-2; 11 nucleotides match TRBD1. This CDR3 has 14 residues. Germline trimming cut 3 bases from V and 6 bases from J; bases unmatched to any gene: 0. The V gene's germline CDR1 is SEHNR and CDR2 FQNEAQ (reference sequence). This CDR3 is CASSLGQGAGELFF. The CDR3 DNA reads TGTGCCAGCAGCTTGGGACAGGGGGCCGGGGAGCTGTTTTTT.

The rearrangement uses TRBV19 and TRBJ2-7; 7 positions match TRBD1. CDR1 is LNHDA and CDR2 is SQIVND in the germline V gene (reference sequence). There are 16 residues in the CDR3. J lost 3 bases, V lost 5 bases, and 13 bases had no gene match. This CDR3 is CASSARTGLRIYEQYF. The CDR3 DNA is TGTGCCAGTAGTGCCCGGACAGGACTGAGGATCTACGAGCAGTACTTC.

The rearrangement joins TRBV30 to TRBJ1-3; no reliable D call. The CDR3 consists of 12 residues. Per germline, CDR1 GTSNPN and CDR2 SVGIG (reference sequence). Trimming shortened V by 4 bases and J by 4 bases, and 8 bases separated the two germline ends. The CDR3, as DNA: TGTGCCTGGAAGGATTCAGGAAACACCATATATTTT. This sequence encodes CAWKDSGNTIYF.

The genes are TRBV7-9 and TRBJ1-1; maybe TRBD1 (5 bases). V lost 5 bases, J lost 6 bases, and 22 bases lay in between. CDR3 length: 16 amino acids. CDR1 and CDR2 (germline): SEHNR, FQNEAQ (reference sequence). Here the CDR3 DNA reads TGTGCCAGCAGCCAGCCCGGGGCGAACCGCCCCCCTGAAGCTTTCTTT. Translation: CASSQPGANRPPEAFF. Full variable domain (remainder filled in from reference TRBV7-9 and TRBJ1-1): DTGVSQNPRHKITKRGQNVTFRCDPISEHNRLYWYRQTLGQGPEFLTYFQNEAQLEKSRLLSDRFSAERPKGSFSTLEIQRTEQGDSAMYLCASSQPGANRPPEAFFGQGTRLTVV.

The chain has TRBV27 and TRBJ1-2; D possibly corresponds to TRBD1 (5 bases). The CDR3 is made up of 12 amino acids. The V end was cut by 0 bases, the J end by 7 bases, with 6 bases between. Germline loops: CDR1 MNHEY, CDR2 SMNVEV (reference sequence). CDR3 in amino acids: CASSLSGAGYTF. For the CDR3, the DNA is TGTGCCAGCAGTTTATCAGGGGCTGGCTACACCTTC.

The genes are TRBV5-5 and TRBJ1-2; no reliable D call. The germline V and J ends were trimmed by 4 bases and 9 bases, with 16 bases remaining between them. Germline V CDR1 and CDR2: SGHKS, YYEKEE (reference sequence). The CDR3 extends over 13 amino acids. The CDR3, as DNA: TGTGCCAGCAGCCCCTCGCCTTCCGGGAGCTACACCTTC. It codes for CASSPSPSGSYTF.

This chain uses TRBV7-9 with TRBJ1-2; D ambiguous. CDR1 is SEHNR and CDR2 is FQNEAQ in the germline V gene (reference sequence). Deletions cut 3 bases from V and 0 bases from J, with 8 bases between. The CDR3 runs 14 residues. The CDR3 sequence: CASSFIESNYGYTF. The CDR3 DNA reads as TGTGCCAGCAGCTTCATCGAGTCTAACTATGGCTACACCTTC.

V and J are TRBV28 and TRBJ1-2; maybe TRBD1 (6 bases). The germline V and J ends were trimmed by 5 bases and 7 bases, with 14 bases remaining between them. Germline lookup yields CDR1 MDHEN and CDR2 SYDVKM. CDR3 length equals 13 residues. The chain's CDR3 is CASSPYREGGYTF. The CDR3 DNA sequence: TGTGCCAGCAGTCCCTACAGGGAGGGTGGCTACACCTTC.

The gene calls are TRBV5-8 and TRBJ1-1; D is possibly TRBD1 (6 bases). Germline assignment: CDR1 SGHTS and CDR2 YDEGEE. The CDR3 spans 12 residues. V lost 0 bases, J lost 11 bases, and 11 bases lay in between. The CDR3, as DNA: TGTGCCAGCAGCTTGGGGAGGGGGAGCGCTTTCTTT. It is translated as CASSLGRGSAFF.

This rearrangement joins TRBV15 to TRBJ1-5; D uncertain. Germline V gene lookup returns CDR1 LNHNV and CDR2 YYDKDF (reference sequence). Trimming took 0 bases from V and 0 from J, leaving 9 bases between them. The CDR3 spans 16 residues. This chain's CDR3 is CATSRDQRYSNQPQHF. Written as DNA, the CDR3 is TGTGCCACCAGCAGAGATCAGAGGTATAGCAATCAGCCCCAGCATTTT.

The chain links TRBV29-1 to TRBJ1-1; D unclear. This CDR3 contains 14 residues. The V gene lost 4 bases and the J gene lost 4 bases, with 16 bases spanning the gap. Germline CDR1 SQVTM, CDR2 ANQGSEA. The CDR3 bases are TGCAGCGTTGGACCCAGGTTATCGGGCACTGAAGCTTTCTTT. Protein product: CSVGPRLSGTEAFF.

The V call is TRBV28, the J call TRBJ1-2; possibly TRBD1 for D (5 bases). This CDR3 comprises 14 residues. V lost 5 bases, J lost 12 bases, and 22 bases lay in between. CDR1 and CDR2 (germline): MDHEN, SYDVKM. Here the CDR3 DNA reads TGTGCCAGCAGTAAATTTCCGGGACGGAGTTGGAACACCTTC. It translates to CASSKFPGRSWNTF.

In nucleotides, the CDR3 is TGTGCCAGCAGTTATAATGCCGGAGCTGGGGCCAACGTCCTGACTTTC. This encodes CASSYNAGAGANVLTF. The rearrangement joins TRBV6-5 to TRBJ2-6, with no clear D. The CDR3 has 16 amino acids. Deletions cut 3 bases from V and 2 bases from J, with 11 bases between. CDR1 MNHEY and CDR2 SVGAGI come from the germline V gene.

This clone was seen a handful of times. The chain combines TRBV18 with TRBJ1-5, with TRBD1 identical over 7 bases. The germline V gene encodes CDR1 KGHSH and CDR2 LQKENI. V gave up 5 bases and J gave up 7 bases; unmatched junction bases: 5. The CDR3 has 13 residues. CDR3 in DNA: TGTGCCAGCTCAGGACAGGCGGTGCAGCCCCAGCATTTT. Amino acid sequence: CASSGQAVQPQHF. Variable domain in full (rest from reference TRBV18 and TRBJ1-5): NAGVMQNPRHLVRRRGQEARLRCSPMKGHSHVYWYRQLPEEGLKFMVYLQKENIIDESGMPKERFSAEFPKEGPSILRIQQVVRGDSAAYFCASSGQAVQPQHFGDGTRLSIL.